Following are 25 T cell receptor beta chains from one sample sequenced in a study of shared clonotypes between healthy human individuals. TCRdb's table, derived via immunoSEQ multiplex PCR, lists solely in-frame clones and lacks some. Among around 2.1 million clones listed, about 92% were seen once. Only CD45RO-negative cells positively selected for CCR7 counted as naive CD8 cells, so terminally differentiated effector memory CD45RA+ cells were excluded. Sequenced input: naive CD8+ T cells from PBMCs. The origin of the receptors is a young man in good health. Some clones in this sample may be carry-over from other donors' samples.

This chain links TRBV11-2 with TRBJ1-4; D might be TRBD1 (5 bases). V shed 1 base and J shed 4 bases, with 10 bases lying between them. This CDR3 region has 15 residues. The germline V gene encodes CDR1 SGHAT and CDR2 FQNNGV. CDR3 nucleotides: TGTGCCAGCAGCTTAGGGGGACGCCGTAATGAAAAACTGTTTTTT. Amino acids: CASSLGGRRNEKLFF.

The V gene is TRBV5-8, the J gene TRBJ2-5, with 9 nucleotides matching TRBD1. Germline-derived CDR1 and CDR2 are SGHTS and YDEGEE. The V segment lost 4 bases and the J segment 2 bases; nucleotides outside the gene matches: 6. The length of the CDR3 is 15 residues. The DNA for the CDR3 is TGTGCCAGCAGCGAGTACAGGGGGCGGCAAGAGACCCAGTACTTC. Its translation is CASSEYRGRQETQYF.

The chain carries TRBV11-2 and TRBJ2-7; maybe TRBD2 (5 bases). Looked up from germline, CDR1 is SGHAT and CDR2 is FQNNGV. This CDR3 contains 13 residues. Between the trimmed V and J ends, which lost 7 bases and 6 bases, there was a span of 16 bases. This chain's CDR3 is CASTKGEGREQYF. In DNA form, the CDR3 reads TGTGCCAGCACCAAGGGTGAGGGCCGCGAGCAGTACTTC.

This clone was observed once. The chain is built from TRBV5-6 and TRBJ1-2; no reliable D call. Per germline, CDR1 SGHDT and CDR2 YYEEEE. The CDR3 runs 15 residues. The V gene lost 2 bases and the J gene lost 0 bases, with 11 bases spanning the gap. As DNA, the CDR3 is TGTGCCAGCAGCTTCCAGACCTATCCTAACTATGGCTACACCTTC. Protein: CASSFQTYPNYGYTF.

V usage is TRBV7-9 and J usage is TRBJ2-1; 7 positions match TRBD2. CDR1 is SEHNR, CDR2 FQNEAQ, per germline (reference sequence). CDR3 size: 15 residues. V lost 6 bases, J lost 5 bases, and 10 bases stayed unmatched. The CDR3 DNA sequence: TGTGCCAGCAGTCTTACTAGCGCCTTGAACAATGAGCAGTTCTTC. This codes for CASSLTSALNNEQFF.

The V call is TRBV10-2, the J call TRBJ2-7; unclear D gene. There are 16 residues in the CDR3. V shed 0 bases and J shed 2 bases, with 14 bases lying between them. Germline V lookup: CDR1 WSHSY, CDR2 SAAADI. The CDR3 sequence is CASSESASAFPYEQYF. CDR3 DNA sequence: TGCGCCAGCAGTGAGTCGGCGAGCGCGTTTCCCTACGAGCAGTACTTC.

V is TRBV27 and J is TRBJ2-7; 7 bases are shared with TRBD1. This CDR3 is 15 amino acids long. CDR1 and CDR2 from the germline V gene are MNHEY and SMNVEV (reference sequence). Trimming cost V 8 bases and J 2 bases; bases outside gene matches: 12. DNA for the CDR3: TGTGCCAGCGGGTATCCACAGGGGACACCCTACGAGCAGTACTTC. Translation gives CASGYPQGTPYEQYF.

The table lists this clone with a count of one. Other DNA sequences in the same sample also yield this CDR3. This rearrangement joins TRBV27 to TRBJ1-1, with D maybe TRBD1 (5 bases). The V end lost 1 base, the J end lost 1 base, and 7 bases lay between the germline ends. The CDR3 is made up of 14 amino acids. Germline-derived CDR1 and CDR2 are MNHEY and SMNVEV (reference sequence). CDR3 DNA sequence: TGTGCCAGCAGTTTATTGCAGGGGAACACTGAAGCTTTCTTT. Protein sequence: CASSLLQGNTEAFF.

The V call is TRBV11-1, the J call TRBJ2-3; D gene uncertain. The length of the CDR3 is 14 residues. The germline gives CDR1 SGHAT, CDR2 FQDESV (reference sequence). The ends were cut back, 6 bases at V and 3 bases at J, with 13 bases in the middle. CDR3 DNA sequence: TGTGCCAGCAGTTTTTCGGTGGCGACAGATACGCAGTATTTT. Encoded protein: CASSFSVATDTQYF.

V is TRBV6-5 and J is TRBJ2-7; D unclear. CDR3 length: 15 residues. Trimming took off 1 base at V and 5 bases at J, with 15 bases between the two ends. Germline V gene sequence: CDR1 MNHEY, CDR2 SVGAGI. The CDR3 region is CASSYLAGSGNEQYF. The CDR3 DNA is TGTGCCAGCAGTTACTTGGCAGGCTCGGGCAACGAGCAGTACTTC.

This clone came up once. The CDR3 sequence is CASSPQGADYEQYF. DNA for the CDR3: TGCGCCAGCAGCCCCCAGGGGGCAGACTACGAGCAGTACTTC. The chain links TRBV4-3 to TRBJ2-7, with TRBD1 matching 8 bases. Trimming took 4 bases from V and 3 from J; bases not matched to a gene: 5. The CDR3 consists of 14 residues. Germline loops: CDR1 LGHNA, CDR2 YSLEER.

This clone has a handful of counts. The gene calls are TRBV30 and TRBJ1-2, with 7 bases fitting TRBD1. Germline V CDR1 and CDR2: GTSNPN, SVGIG (reference sequence). The CDR3 is 13 amino acids. The trim removed 2 bases at V and 6 bases at J, leaving 6 bases unmatched. The CDR3 here is CAWSQGQGDGYTF. The CDR3 region has the DNA TGTGCCTGGAGTCAAGGGCAGGGGGATGGCTACACCTTC. The full variable domain, with the rest looked up from reference TRBV30 and TRBJ1-2, is SQTIHQWPATLVQPVGSPLSLECTVEGTSNPNLYWYRQAAGRGLQLLFYSVGIGQISSEVPQNLSASRPQDRQFILSSKKLLLSDSGFYLCAWSQGQGDGYTFGSGTRLTVV.

The CDR3 is CASSGAGNNQPQHF. In DNA, the CDR3 is TGTGCCAGCAGTGGGGCAGGGAACAATCAGCCCCAGCATTTT. The V and J genes are TRBV2 and TRBJ1-5, with D possibly matching TRBD1 (5 bases). Germline-derived CDR1 and CDR2 are SNHLY and FYNNEI. Trimming took off 4 bases at V and 3 bases at J, with 10 bases between the two ends. This CDR3 region has 14 residues.

The rearrangement uses TRBV5-1 and TRBJ2-7, with TRBD2 as a possible D gene (5 bases). CDR3 length: 13 amino acids. Trimming stripped 0 bases from V and 7 bases from J, with 11 bases between. Germline V lookup: CDR1 SGHRS, CDR2 YFSETQ. CDR3 coding DNA: TGCGCCAGCAGCTTGGCCGACCCGGGGGAGCAGTACTTC. It yields the protein CASSLADPGEQYF.

This clone was seen more than once but under ten times. The genes are TRBV29-1 and TRBJ1-1; D may be TRBD1 (5 bases). Germline CDR1 and CDR2: SQVTM and ANQGSEA. V lost 1 base, J lost 8 bases, and 11 bases lay in between. CDR3 size: 12 residues. The CDR3 is CSVEGPRAEAFF. CDR3 DNA sequence: TGCAGCGTTGAAGGACCCAGGGCGGAAGCTTTCTTT.

V gene TRBV7-9 combines with J gene TRBJ2-3; 7 nucleotides align to TRBD1. The CDR3 loop spans 14 amino acids. V trimming: 5 bases; J trimming: 4 bases; junction bases outside the gene matches: 6. CDR1 SEHNR and CDR2 FQNEAQ come from the germline V gene (reference sequence). The CDR3 region is CASSARTGADTQYF. The CDR3 DNA reads TGTGCCAGCAGCGCCCGAACAGGGGCAGATACGCAGTATTTT.

This chain joins TRBV6-5 and TRBJ2-1; 9 positions match TRBD2. Trimming removed 8 bases from V and 7 bases from J; junction bases left unmatched: 12. The CDR3 extends over 15 amino acids. In germline, CDR1 is MNHEY, CDR2 SVGAGI. For the CDR3, the DNA is TGTGCCAGCGGCCCTAGCGGGGAGGTCGTAAATGAGCAGTTCTTC. This translates into CASGPSGEVVNEQFF.

The genes are TRBV5-3 and TRBJ1-4, with D perhaps matching TRBD1 (6 bases). TRBV5-3 is assigned to the ORF class and has an uncertain function. With 0 bases removed from V and 5 bases from J, the gap between germline ends came to 20 bases. The CDR3 is made up of 18 amino acids. DNA of the CDR3: TGTGCCAGAAGCTTGGCACCGGGACAACGCGTACGAAATGAAAAACTGTTTTTT. It yields the protein CARSLAPGQRVRNEKLFF.

The gene calls are TRBV4-1 and TRBJ2-7, with D maybe TRBD2 (7 bases). Germline V CDR1 and CDR2: MGHRA, YSYEKL. V was cut by 1 base and J by 1 base, with 11 bases left in between. The CDR3 consists of 15 residues. The CDR3 loop reads CASSQAKGGSYEQYF. CDR3 sequence (DNA): TGCGCCAGCAGCCAAGCGAAGGGGGGGTCCTACGAGCAGTACTTC.

V gene TRBV11-3 combines with J gene TRBJ2-1; 8 bases fit TRBD1. J was trimmed by 8 bases and V by 1 base; bases with no gene match: 10. Per the germline V gene, CDR1 is SGHNT and CDR2 is YENEEA. This CDR3 has 16 residues. For the CDR3, the DNA is TGTGCCAGCAGCTTAGGGACCGGGACAGGTAGGTATGAGCAGTTCTTC. It translates to CASSLGTGTGRYEQFF.

CDR3 in DNA: TGCGCCAGCAGCCAGCGACCCCCCGGGACTAGCGGCGAGCAGTACTTC. Protein product: CASSQRPPGTSGEQYF. The chain is built from TRBV4-1 and TRBJ2-7, with 11 bases aligning to TRBD2. Germline loops: CDR1 MGHRA, CDR2 YSYEKL. Unmatched junction bases numbered 10, after V lost 3 bases and J lost 6 bases. The CDR3 contains 16 residues.

This sequence joins TRBV27 and TRBJ1-2, with TRBD1 matching over 8 bases. The CDR3 has 15 amino acids. The germline CDR1 and CDR2 sequences are MNHEY and SMNVEV (reference sequence). The V and J ends lost 6 bases and 4 bases, in that order; junction bases with no gene match: 10. The CDR3 loop reads CASRPRQGKIYGYTF. The CDR3, as DNA: TGTGCCAGCAGACCTCGACAGGGGAAGATCTATGGCTACACCTTC.

The rearrangement joins TRBV4-1 to TRBJ1-5, with D hard to call. This CDR3 has 15 amino acids. Trimming shortened V by 1 base and J by 2 bases, and 9 bases separated the two germline ends. CDR1 is MGHRA, CDR2 YSYEKL, per germline. The CDR3 nucleotides are TGCGCCAGCAGCCAAGCAGCTTTTGGCAATCAGCCCCAGCATTTT. Translating gives CASSQAAFGNQPQHF.

CDR3 protein: CASSLAGGPSYEQYF. The DNA for the CDR3 is TGTGCCAGCAGTTTAGCGGGAGGGCCGTCCTACGAGCAGTACTTC. This chain connects TRBV27 to TRBJ2-7, with 9 bases identical to TRBD2. The V gene end was trimmed by 2 bases and the J gene end by 1 base; junction bases not matched to a gene: 3. The V gene's germline CDR1 is MNHEY and CDR2 SMNVEV (reference sequence). This CDR3 is 15 amino acids long.

The chain has TRBV9 and TRBJ2-2, with unresolved D. The CDR3 sequence is 15 residues long. CDR1 is SGDLS, CDR2 YYNGEE, per germline. V was cut by 0 bases and J by 0 bases, with 6 bases left in between. The CDR3 sequence: CASSVGIANTGELFF. As DNA, the CDR3 is TGTGCCAGCAGCGTAGGCATCGCGAACACCGGGGAGCTGTTTTTT.